This TCR beta chain was sequenced in a study of shared clonotypes between healthy human individuals. Overall study: Donors had three CD4 naive, three CD4 memory, two CD8 naive and one CD8 memory plate apiece.

TCRdb's copy holds only in-frame clones and misses some; the assay was immunoSEQ multiplex PCR. The data hold some 2,500,000 clones, with approximately 93% observed a single time. CDR3 length: 14 amino acids. V was clipped by 0 bases and J by 4 bases, with 10 bases between them. The germline gives CDR1 GTSNPN, CDR2 SVGIG (reference sequence). Study-wide results and caveats: Rarefaction revealed incomplete sorted-subset sequencing despite large depth. The naive CD4 repertoires of several donors were compared, and around 5% of clonotypes were shared.

With regard to this clone: Its antigen is not identified.

The sample was naive CD4+ T cells from PBMCs. Subset described: CD45RA+ positively selected. The chain carries TRBV30 and TRBJ2-1; D call uncertain. The TCR was taken from a young man in good health. Some clones in this sample may be carry-over from other donors' samples. The CDR3 DNA follows: TGTGCCTGGAGTGTGCTCAAGCCATACAATGAGCAGTTCTTC. It codes for CAWSVLKPYNEQFF.